This T cell receptor (beta chain) was sequenced in a study of long-term antiretroviral therapy in people with HIV. Looking at the study overall: The oldest specimens predate the 2015 immediate-ART recommendation by about a decade.

Comment on this clone: The antigen remains undetermined.

This CDR3 has 14 residues. Per the germline V gene, CDR1 is KGHSH and CDR2 is LQKENI. V was shortened by 3 bases and J by 5 bases, with 11 bases between the two germline ends. At survey level, the immunoSEQ assay was run in its v3.0 version. Clones were read by immunoSEQ multiplex PCR, and TCRdb kept only the in-frame ones, dropping some. The table has tens of thousands of clones, about 84% seen once. Whole-study results and caveats: Controls exceeded HIV repertoires in CDR3 length range. In samples taken after ART, diversity increased but remained below transplant donor control levels. Repertoire composition at all time points was dominated by clones that had expanded before ART.

The source of this sequence is a man aged 40-55 years with HIV. The rearrangement uses TRBV18 and TRBJ1-5, with unresolved D. Sequences were derived from unsorted PBMCs, sampled about 5 years after starting antiretroviral therapy. CDR3 region: CASSPWEADQPQHF. The CDR3 bases are TGTGCCAGCTCACCCTGGGAGGCGGATCAGCCCCAGCATTTT.